The 21 T cell receptor beta chains below all came from one sample that was sequenced in a study of control samples from healthy donors and cancer patients. The repertoire was sequenced with immunoSEQ multiplex PCR; TCRdb's copy has only in-frame clones and lacks some. The table lists 130,000 to 150,000 clones, just under 95% of them singletons. Sequencing was carried out using PBMCs. All receptors come from a man in his sixties with colorectal cancer.

The chain has TRBV7-8 and TRBJ1-4; 7 bases agree with TRBD1. This CDR3 is built from 14 residues. With V trimmed by 5 bases and J by 8 bases, 8 bases remained unmatched. The germline CDR1 and CDR2 sequences are SGHVS and FQNEAQ. CDR3 sequence (DNA): TGTGCCAGCAGCGCCAGGCAGGGGGGAGAAAAACTGTTTTTT. Translation: CASSARQGGEKLFF.

The gene calls are TRBV23-1 and TRBJ1-1, with D possibly being TRBD1 (6 bases). TRBV23-1 has ORF status, its function being uncertain. Trimming cost V 2 bases and J 8 bases, with 9 bases left between them. The CDR3 sequence is 12 residues long. The CDR3 sequence: CASSQPGQEAFF. The CDR3 region has the DNA TGCGCCAGCAGTCAACCCGGACAGGAAGCTTTCTTT.

The J gene is TRBJ1-5, the V gene TRBV5-6; D might be TRBD1 (5 bases). The germline CDR1 and CDR2 sequences are SGHDT and YYEEEE. Between the trimmed V and J ends, which lost 0 bases and 0 bases, there was a span of 7 bases. The CDR3 length is 15 residues. The CDR3 DNA sequence: TGTGCCAGCAGCTTGGTAGGGGCTAGCAATCAGCCCCAGCATTTT. Protein sequence: CASSLVGASNQPQHF. The entire variable domain, with the rest obtained from reference TRBV5-6 and TRBJ1-5, is as follows: DAGVTQSPTHLIKTRGQQVTLRCSPKSGHDTVSWYQQALGQGPQFIFQYYEEEERQRGNFPDRFSGHQFPNYSSELNVNALLLGDSALYLCASSLVGASNQPQHFGDGTRLSIL.

V gene TRBV30 combines with J gene TRBJ2-7; 10 nucleotides match TRBD2. V was pared by 5 bases and J by 0 bases, with 4 bases of the junction left unmatched. This CDR3 spans 14 amino acids. CDR1 and CDR2 from the germline V gene are GTSNPN and SVGIG (reference sequence). CDR3 DNA sequence: TGTGCCTGGGATAGCGGGGGGAGCTCCTACGAGCAGTACTTC. Translating gives CAWDSGGSSYEQYF.

The chain joins TRBV3-1 (or the pseudogene TRBV3-2) to TRBJ1-5; D unclear. CDR3 length: 15 amino acids. V lost 1 base and J lost 4, with 11 bases in between. Germline CDR1 and CDR2: LGHDT and YNNKEL (reference sequence). The CDR3 region has the DNA TGTGCCAGCAGCCAAGGTTTTGGAGGGAATCAGCCCCAGCATTTT. Amino acids: CASSQGFGGNQPQHF.

The gene calls are TRBV4-3 and TRBJ1-3; D is ambiguous. Germline values: CDR1 LGHNA, CDR2 YSLEER. The germline V and J ends were trimmed by 0 bases and 3 bases, with 12 bases remaining between them. The CDR3 sequence is 16 residues long. CDR3 sequence: CASSQDSTVYGNTIYF. The CDR3 DNA is TGCGCCAGCAGCCAAGATTCAACGGTCTATGGAAACACCATATATTTT.

The J gene is TRBJ1-4, the V gene TRBV7-9; no firm D call. Trimming removed 0 bases at V and 10 bases at J, with 9 bases between. Germline CDR1 reads SEHNR; CDR2 reads FQNEAQ (reference sequence). The CDR3 runs to 13 residues. CDR3 protein: CASSLAQAAKLFF. The CDR3 bases are TGTGCCAGCAGCTTAGCGCAGGCCGCAAAACTGTTTTTT.

V gene TRBV3-1 (or the pseudogene TRBV3-2) combines with J gene TRBJ1-2; D is perhaps TRBD1 (6 bases). The V end lost 3 bases, the J end lost 9 bases, and 11 bases lay between the germline ends. CDR3 size: 12 residues. The germline CDR1 and CDR2 sequences are LGHDT and YNNKEL (reference sequence). The CDR3 loop is CASSQTRGSYTF. CDR3 coding DNA: TGTGCCAGCAGCCAGACCAGGGGAAGCTACACCTTC.

The J gene is TRBJ1-2, the V gene TRBV15, with D possibly being TRBD1 (5 bases). CDR3 length: 18 residues. Trimming removed 2 bases from V and 4 bases from J, with 23 bases in between. Germline V gene lookup returns CDR1 LNHNV and CDR2 YYDKDF (reference sequence). In nucleotides, the CDR3 is TGTGCCACCAGCAGAAACCAAGGGGCCGCCGGGAGATCCTATGGCTACACCTTC. This codes for CATSRNQGAAGRSYGYTF.

The V and J genes are TRBV18 and TRBJ1-6, with 9 bases aligning to TRBD1. V shed 6 bases, J shed 7 bases, and the junction held 7 bases outside the gene matches. The germline gives CDR1 KGHSH, CDR2 LQKENI. The CDR3 covers 15 residues. The CDR3 loop reads CASSRNRGQNSPLHF. The CDR3 coding sequence is TGTGCCAGCTCGCGAAACAGGGGGCAGAATTCACCCCTCCACTTT.

The V call is TRBV2, the J call TRBJ2-2, with 7 nucleotides matching TRBD1. CDR1 and CDR2 (germline): SNHLY, FYNNEI. V lost 6 bases and J lost 7; bases outside the gene matches: 11. This CDR3 comprises 15 residues. The CDR3 loop is CASRRPQGDDGELFF. CDR3 DNA sequence: TGTGCCAGCAGAAGGCCCCAGGGGGACGACGGGGAGCTGTTTTTT.

The chain combines TRBV4-1 with TRBJ1-1; D gene uncertain. The length of the CDR3 is 14 residues. The germline gives CDR1 MGHRA, CDR2 YSYEKL. Deletions cut 0 bases from V and 0 bases from J, with 5 bases between. CDR3 residues: CASSQDRVNTEAFF. The CDR3 DNA reads as TGCGCCAGCAGCCAAGATCGAGTGAACACTGAAGCTTTCTTT.

The chain links TRBV28 to TRBJ1-2; the D is unclear. V shed 2 bases and J shed 8 bases, with 15 bases lying between them. Germline lookup yields CDR1 MDHEN and CDR2 SYDVKM. CDR3 length: 14 amino acids. The CDR3 reads CASSLTALVEGYTF. The CDR3 region has the DNA TGTGCCAGCAGTTTAACCGCGCTGGTTGAAGGCTACACCTTC.

This chain joins TRBV27 and TRBJ2-7, with 8 nucleotides matching TRBD1. This CDR3 region has 15 residues. The V and J ends lost 2 bases and 4 bases, in that order; junction bases with no gene match: 7. The germline CDR1 and CDR2 sequences are MNHEY and SMNVEV (reference sequence). The CDR3 region is CASSLIGRGQYEQYF. For the CDR3, the DNA is TGTGCCAGCAGTTTAATCGGCAGGGGGCAGTACGAGCAGTACTTC.

The rearrangement uses TRBV29-1 and TRBJ1-3, with D unresolved. Trimming stripped 2 bases from V and 0 bases from J, with 5 bases between. Germline V gene sequence: CDR1 SQVTM, CDR2 ANQGSEA. The CDR3 sequence is 13 residues long. CDR3 residues: CSVEQNSGNTIYF. CDR3 bases: TGCAGCGTTGAACAAAACTCTGGAAACACCATATATTTT.

This rearrangement joins TRBV18 to TRBJ1-3, with a weak D call TRBD1 (5 bases). The length of the CDR3 is 15 residues. Per the germline V gene, CDR1 is KGHSH and CDR2 is LQKENI. Deletions cut 0 bases from V and 0 bases from J, with 6 bases between. The CDR3 region is CASSPPGGSGNTIYF. CDR3 sequence (DNA): TGTGCCAGCTCACCACCCGGGGGCTCTGGAAACACCATATATTTT.

The chain recombines TRBV2 with TRBJ1-3; no clear D gene. Germline CDR1 and CDR2: SNHLY and FYNNEI. Trimming left V 4 bases short and J 1 base short, with 8 bases between. The CDR3 runs 14 residues. CDR3 sequence: CASSGSTSGNTIYF. DNA of the CDR3: TGTGCCAGCAGTGGGTCGACTTCTGGAAACACCATATATTTT.

The genes are TRBV24-1 and TRBJ2-1; D not resolved. Germline loops: CDR1 KGHDR, CDR2 SFDVKD. Between the trimmed V and J ends, which lost 2 bases and 2 bases, there was a span of 0 bases. The CDR3 runs 12 residues. The CDR3, as DNA: TGTGCCACCAGTGATTCCTACAATGAGCAGTTCTTC. Amino acids: CATSDSYNEQFF.

V gene TRBV6-1 combines with J gene TRBJ2-5; 11 bases line up with TRBD2. Germline CDR1 MNHNS, CDR2 SASEGT. J lost 5 bases, V lost 1 base, and 6 bases had no gene match. The CDR3 extends over 16 amino acids. CDR3 sequence: CASSEEHSGGAETQYF. CDR3 nucleotides: TGTGCCAGCAGTGAAGAGCATAGCGGGGGGGCGGAGACCCAGTACTTC.

This chain links TRBV18 with TRBJ2-7; a weak D match, TRBD1 (5 bases). CDR1 and CDR2 (germline): KGHSH, LQKENI. This CDR3 spans 17 amino acids. V was pared by 2 bases and J by 3 bases, with 20 bases between. The CDR3 loop reads CASSPIASRVPDYEQYF. The CDR3 DNA reads TGTGCCAGCTCACCAATAGCCTCCAGGGTCCCTGACTACGAGCAGTACTTC.

The CDR3 loop reads CASSVVSNTRYGYTF. The DNA of the CDR3 is TGTGCCAGCAGCGTAGTTTCGAATACCCGCTATGGCTACACCTTC. The V and J genes are TRBV9 and TRBJ1-2; D not certain. Trimming left V 0 bases short and J 4 bases short, with 13 bases between. Germline-derived CDR1 and CDR2 are SGDLS and YYNGEE. The CDR3 is 15 residues long.